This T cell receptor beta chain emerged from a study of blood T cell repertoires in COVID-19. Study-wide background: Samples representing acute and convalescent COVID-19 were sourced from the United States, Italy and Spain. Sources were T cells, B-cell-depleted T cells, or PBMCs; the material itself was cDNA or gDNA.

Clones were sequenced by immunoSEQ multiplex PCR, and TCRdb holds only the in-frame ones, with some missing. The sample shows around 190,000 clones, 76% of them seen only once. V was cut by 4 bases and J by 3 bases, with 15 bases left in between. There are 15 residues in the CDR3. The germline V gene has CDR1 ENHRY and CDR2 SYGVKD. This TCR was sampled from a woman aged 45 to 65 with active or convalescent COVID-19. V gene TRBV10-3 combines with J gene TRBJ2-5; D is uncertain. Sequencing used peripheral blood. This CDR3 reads CAISGVNTREETQYF. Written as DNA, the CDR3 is TGTGCCATCAGTGGTGTAAACACCCGTGAAGAGACCCAGTACTTC.